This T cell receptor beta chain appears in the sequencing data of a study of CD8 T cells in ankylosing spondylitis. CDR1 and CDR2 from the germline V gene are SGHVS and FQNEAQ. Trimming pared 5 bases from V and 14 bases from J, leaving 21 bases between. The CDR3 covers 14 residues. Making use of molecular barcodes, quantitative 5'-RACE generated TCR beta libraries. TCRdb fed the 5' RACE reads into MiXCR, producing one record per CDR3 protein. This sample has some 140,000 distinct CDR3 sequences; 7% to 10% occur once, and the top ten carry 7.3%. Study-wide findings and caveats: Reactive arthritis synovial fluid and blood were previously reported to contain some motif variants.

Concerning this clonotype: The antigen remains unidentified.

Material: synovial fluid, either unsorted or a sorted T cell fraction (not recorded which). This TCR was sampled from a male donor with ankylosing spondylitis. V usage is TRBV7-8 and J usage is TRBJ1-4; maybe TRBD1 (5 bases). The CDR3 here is CASSRGGTEVGLFF. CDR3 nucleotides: TGTGCCAGCAGCCGGGGGGGGACCGAAGTGGGCCTGTTTTTT.